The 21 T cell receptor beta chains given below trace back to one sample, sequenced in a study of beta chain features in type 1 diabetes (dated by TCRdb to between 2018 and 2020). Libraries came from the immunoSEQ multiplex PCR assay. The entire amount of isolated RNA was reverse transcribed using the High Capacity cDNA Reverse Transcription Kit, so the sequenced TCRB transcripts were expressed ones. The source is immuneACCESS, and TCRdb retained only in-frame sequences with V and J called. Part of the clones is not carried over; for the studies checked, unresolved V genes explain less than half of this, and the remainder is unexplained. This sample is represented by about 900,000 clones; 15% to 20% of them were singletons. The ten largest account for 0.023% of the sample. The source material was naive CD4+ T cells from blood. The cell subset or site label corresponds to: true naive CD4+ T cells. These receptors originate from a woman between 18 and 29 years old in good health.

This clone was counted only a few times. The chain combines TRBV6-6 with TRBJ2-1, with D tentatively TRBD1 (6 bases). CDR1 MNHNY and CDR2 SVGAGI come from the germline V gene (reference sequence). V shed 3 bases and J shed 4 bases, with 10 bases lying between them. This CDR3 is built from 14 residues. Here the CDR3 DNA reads TGTGCCAGCAGTTATTTGCAGGGGTACAATGAGCAGTTCTTC. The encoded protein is CASSYLQGYNEQFF.

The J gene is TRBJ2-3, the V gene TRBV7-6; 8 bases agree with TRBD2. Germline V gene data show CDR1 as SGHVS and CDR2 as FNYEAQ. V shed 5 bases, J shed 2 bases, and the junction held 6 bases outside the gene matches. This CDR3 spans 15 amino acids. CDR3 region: CASSGRLANTDTQYF. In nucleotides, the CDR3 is TGTGCCAGCAGCGGCCGACTAGCGAACACAGATACGCAGTATTTT.

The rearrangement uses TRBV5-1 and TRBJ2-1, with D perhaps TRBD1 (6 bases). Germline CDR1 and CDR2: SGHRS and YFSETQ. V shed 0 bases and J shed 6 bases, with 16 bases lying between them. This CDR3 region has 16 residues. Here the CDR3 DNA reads TGCGCCAGCAGCTTGGCCGGCGGACAGAGAATCAATGAGCAGTTCTTC. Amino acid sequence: CASSLAGGQRINEQFF.

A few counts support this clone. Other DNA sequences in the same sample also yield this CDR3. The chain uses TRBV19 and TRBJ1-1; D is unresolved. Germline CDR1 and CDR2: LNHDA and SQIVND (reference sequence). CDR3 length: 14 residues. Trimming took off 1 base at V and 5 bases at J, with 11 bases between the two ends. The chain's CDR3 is CASSIVGRGTEAFF. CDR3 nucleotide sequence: TGTGCCAGTAGTATAGTGGGTCGCGGGACTGAAGCTTTCTTT.

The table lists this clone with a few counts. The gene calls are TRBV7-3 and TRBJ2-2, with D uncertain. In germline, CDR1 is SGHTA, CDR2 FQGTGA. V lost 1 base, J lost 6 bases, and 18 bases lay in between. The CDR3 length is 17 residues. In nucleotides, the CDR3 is TGTGCCAGCAGCTTAATTCCCTCGTTTCGCCCCTCCGGGGAGCTGTTTTTT. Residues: CASSLIPSFRPSGELFF. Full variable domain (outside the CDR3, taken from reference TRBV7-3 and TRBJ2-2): GAGVSQTPSNKVTEKGKYVELRCDPISGHTALYWYRQSLGQGPEFLIYFQGTGAADDSGLPNDRFFAVRPEGSVSTLKIQRTERGDSAVYLCASSLIPSFRPSGELFFGEGSRLTVL.

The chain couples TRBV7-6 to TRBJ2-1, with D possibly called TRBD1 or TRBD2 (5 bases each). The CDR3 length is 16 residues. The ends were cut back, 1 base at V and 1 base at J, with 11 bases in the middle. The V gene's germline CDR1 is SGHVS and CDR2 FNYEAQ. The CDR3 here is CASSLGGRGSYNEQFF. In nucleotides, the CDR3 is TGTGCCAGCAGCTTAGGGGGGAGAGGGTCCTACAATGAGCAGTTCTTC.

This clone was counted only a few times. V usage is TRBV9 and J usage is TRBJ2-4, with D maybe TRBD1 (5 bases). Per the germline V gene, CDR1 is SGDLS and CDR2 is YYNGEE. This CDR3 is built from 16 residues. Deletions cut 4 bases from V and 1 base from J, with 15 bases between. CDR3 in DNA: TGTGCCAGCAGCCCGCAGGTACAGGCGGCCAAAAACATTCAGTACTTC. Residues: CASSPQVQAAKNIQYF.

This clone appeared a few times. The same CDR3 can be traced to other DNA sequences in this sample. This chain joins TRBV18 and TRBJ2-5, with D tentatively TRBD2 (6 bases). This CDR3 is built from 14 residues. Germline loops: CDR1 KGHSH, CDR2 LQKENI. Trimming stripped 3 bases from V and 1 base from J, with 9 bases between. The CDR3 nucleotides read TGTGCCAGCTCACCCAGGAGGGGCCAAGAGACCCAGTACTTC. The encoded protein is CASSPRRGQETQYF.

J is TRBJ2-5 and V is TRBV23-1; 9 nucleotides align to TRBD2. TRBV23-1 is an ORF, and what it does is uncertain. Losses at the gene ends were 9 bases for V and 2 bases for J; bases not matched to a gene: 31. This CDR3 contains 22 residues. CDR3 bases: TGCGCCAGAAAAAACAGGTCCACACATAGCGGGAGATGGGAAGCCGGACAAGAGACCCAGTACTTC. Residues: CARKNRSTHSGRWEAGQETQYF.

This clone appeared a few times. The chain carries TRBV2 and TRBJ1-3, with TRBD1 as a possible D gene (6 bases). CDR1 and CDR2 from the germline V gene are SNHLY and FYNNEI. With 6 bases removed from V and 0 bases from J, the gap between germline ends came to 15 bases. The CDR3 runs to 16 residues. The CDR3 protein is CASRRDTVLSGNTIYF. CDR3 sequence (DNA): TGTGCCAGCAGGAGGGACACAGTCCTCTCTGGAAACACCATATATTTT. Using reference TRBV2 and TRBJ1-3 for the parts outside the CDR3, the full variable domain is EPEVTQTPSHQVTQMGQEVILRCVPISNHLYFYWYRQILGQKVEFLVSFYNNEISEKSEIFDDQFSVERPDGSNFTLKIRSTKLEDSAMYFCASRRDTVLSGNTIYFGEGSWLTVV.

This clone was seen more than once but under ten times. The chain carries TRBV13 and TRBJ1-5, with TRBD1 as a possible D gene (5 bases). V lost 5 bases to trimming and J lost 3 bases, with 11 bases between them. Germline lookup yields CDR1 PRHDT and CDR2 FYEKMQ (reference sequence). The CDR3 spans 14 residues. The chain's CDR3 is CASSRGLNNQPQHF. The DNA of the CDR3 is TGTGCCAGCAGCCGGGGACTGAACAATCAGCCCCAGCATTTT.

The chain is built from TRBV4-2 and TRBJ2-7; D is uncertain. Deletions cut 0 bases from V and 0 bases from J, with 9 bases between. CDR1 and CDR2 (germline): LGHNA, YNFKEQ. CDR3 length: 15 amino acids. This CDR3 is CASSQDSTRSYEQYF. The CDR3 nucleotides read TGTGCCAGCAGCCAAGATAGCACGCGCTCCTACGAGCAGTACTTC.

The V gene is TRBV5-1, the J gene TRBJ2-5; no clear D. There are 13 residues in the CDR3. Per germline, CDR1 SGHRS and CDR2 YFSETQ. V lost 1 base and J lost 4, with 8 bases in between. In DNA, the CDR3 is TGCGCCAGCAGCTTGACCTTCTTAGAGACCCAGTACTTC. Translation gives CASSLTFLETQYF.

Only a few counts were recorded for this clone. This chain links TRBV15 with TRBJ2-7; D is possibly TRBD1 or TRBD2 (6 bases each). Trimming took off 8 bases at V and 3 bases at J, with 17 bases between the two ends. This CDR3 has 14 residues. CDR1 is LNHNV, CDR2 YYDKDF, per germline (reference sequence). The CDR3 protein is CATSRGGTYYEQYF. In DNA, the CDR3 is TGTGCCACCTCGAGAGGGGGGACTTACTACGAGCAGTACTTC.

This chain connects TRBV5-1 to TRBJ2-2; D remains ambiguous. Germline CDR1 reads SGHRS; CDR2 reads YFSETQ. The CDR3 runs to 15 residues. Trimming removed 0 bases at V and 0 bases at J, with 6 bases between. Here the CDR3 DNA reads TGCGCCAGCAGCTTGGAGAGAGCGAACACCGGGGAGCTGTTTTTT. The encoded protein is CASSLERANTGELFF.

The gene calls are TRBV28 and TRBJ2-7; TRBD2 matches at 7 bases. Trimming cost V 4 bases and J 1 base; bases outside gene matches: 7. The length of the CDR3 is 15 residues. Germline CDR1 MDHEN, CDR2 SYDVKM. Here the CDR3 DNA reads TGTGCCAGCAGTTCGGGCGGGAGCATTTCCTACGAGCAGTACTTC. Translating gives CASSSGGSISYEQYF. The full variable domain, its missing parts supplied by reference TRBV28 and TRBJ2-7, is DVKVTQSSRYLVKRTGEKVFLECVQDMDHENMFWYRQDPGLGLRLIYFSYDVKMKEKGDIPEGYSVSREKKERFSLILESASTNQTSMYLCASSSGGSISYEQYFGPGTRLTVT.

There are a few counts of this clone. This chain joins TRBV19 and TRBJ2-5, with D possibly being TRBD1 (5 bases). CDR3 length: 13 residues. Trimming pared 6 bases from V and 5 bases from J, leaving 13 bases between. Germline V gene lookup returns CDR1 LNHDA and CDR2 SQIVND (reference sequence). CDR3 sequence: CASSAGLVETQYF. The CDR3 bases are TGTGCCAGTAGCGCAGGGTTAGTGGAGACCCAGTACTTC.

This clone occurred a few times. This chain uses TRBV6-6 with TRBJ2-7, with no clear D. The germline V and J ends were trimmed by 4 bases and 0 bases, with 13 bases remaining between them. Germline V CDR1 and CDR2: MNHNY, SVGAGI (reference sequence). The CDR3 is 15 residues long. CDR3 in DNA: TGTGCCAGCAGTTTCCCGGCGGATAGCTCCTACGAGCAGTACTTC. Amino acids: CASSFPADSSYEQYF.

CDR3 loop: CASSLYASGQYEQYF. Written as DNA, the CDR3 is TGTGCCAGCAGTTTATATGCTAGCGGACAATACGAGCAGTACTTC. The chain links TRBV27 to TRBJ2-7; 7 bases fit TRBD2. The V segment lost 1 base and the J segment 4 bases; nucleotides outside the gene matches: 7. This CDR3 spans 15 amino acids. From germline, CDR1 is MNHEY and CDR2 SMNVEV (reference sequence).

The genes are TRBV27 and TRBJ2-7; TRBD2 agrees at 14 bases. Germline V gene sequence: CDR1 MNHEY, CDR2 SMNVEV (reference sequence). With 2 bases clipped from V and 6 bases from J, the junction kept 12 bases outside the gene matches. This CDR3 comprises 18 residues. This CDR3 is CASSLAVPGLAGVSEQYF. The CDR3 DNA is TGTGCCAGCAGTTTAGCGGTTCCGGGACTAGCGGGAGTAAGCGAGCAGTACTTC.

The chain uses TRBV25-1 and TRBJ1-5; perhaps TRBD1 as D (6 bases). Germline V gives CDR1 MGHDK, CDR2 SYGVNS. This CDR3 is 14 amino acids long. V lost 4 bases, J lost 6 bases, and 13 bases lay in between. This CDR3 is CASSGTGTGQPQHF. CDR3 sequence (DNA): TGTGCCAGCAGTGGAACAGGGACGGGTCAGCCCCAGCATTTT.